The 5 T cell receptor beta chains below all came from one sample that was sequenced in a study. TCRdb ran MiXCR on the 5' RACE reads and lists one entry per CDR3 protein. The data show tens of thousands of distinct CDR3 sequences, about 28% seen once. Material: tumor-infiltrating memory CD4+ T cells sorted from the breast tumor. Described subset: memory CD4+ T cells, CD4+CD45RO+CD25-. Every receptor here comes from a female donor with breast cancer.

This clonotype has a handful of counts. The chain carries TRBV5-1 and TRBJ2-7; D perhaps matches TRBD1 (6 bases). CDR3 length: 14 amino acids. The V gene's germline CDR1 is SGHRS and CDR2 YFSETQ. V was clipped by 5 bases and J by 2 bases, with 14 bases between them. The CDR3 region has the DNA TGCGCCAGCAGTCCTATGACAGGCGCCTACGAGCAGTACTTC. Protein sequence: CASSPMTGAYEQYF.

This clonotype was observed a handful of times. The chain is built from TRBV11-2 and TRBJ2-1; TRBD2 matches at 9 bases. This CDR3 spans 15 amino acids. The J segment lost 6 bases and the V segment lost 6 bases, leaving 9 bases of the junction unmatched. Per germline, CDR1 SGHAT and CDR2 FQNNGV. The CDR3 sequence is CASRTGTSNPNEQFF. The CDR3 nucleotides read TGTGCCAGCAGAACTGGGACTAGCAACCCCAATGAGCAGTTCTTC. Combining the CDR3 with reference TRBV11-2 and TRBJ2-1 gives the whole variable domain EAGVAQSPRYKIIEKRQSVAFWCNPISGHATLYWYQQILGQGPKLLIQFQNNGVVDDSQLPKDRFSAERLKGVDSTLKIQPAKLEDSAVYLCASRTGTSNPNEQFFGPGTRLTVL.

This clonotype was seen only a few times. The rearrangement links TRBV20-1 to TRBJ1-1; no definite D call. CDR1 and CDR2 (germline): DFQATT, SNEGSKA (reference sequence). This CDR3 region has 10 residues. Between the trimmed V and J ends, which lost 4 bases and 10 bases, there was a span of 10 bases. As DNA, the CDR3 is TGCAGTGCTACCGAGACCCGAGCTTTCTTT. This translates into CSATETRAFF.

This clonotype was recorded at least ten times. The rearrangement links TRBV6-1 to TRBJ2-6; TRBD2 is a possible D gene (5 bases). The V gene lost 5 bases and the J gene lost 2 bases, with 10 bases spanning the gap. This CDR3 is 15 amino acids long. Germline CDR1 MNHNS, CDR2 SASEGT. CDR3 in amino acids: CASSKPGTGANVLTF. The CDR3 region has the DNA TGTGCCAGCAGTAAACCCGGGACTGGGGCCAACGTCCTGACTTTC.

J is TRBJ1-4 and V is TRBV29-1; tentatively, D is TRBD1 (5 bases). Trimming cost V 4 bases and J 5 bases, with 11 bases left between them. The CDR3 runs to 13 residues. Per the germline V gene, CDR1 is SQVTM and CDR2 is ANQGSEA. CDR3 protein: CSVGGRQNEKLFF. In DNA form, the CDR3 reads TGCAGCGTTGGGGGACGGCAAAATGAAAAACTGTTTTTT.